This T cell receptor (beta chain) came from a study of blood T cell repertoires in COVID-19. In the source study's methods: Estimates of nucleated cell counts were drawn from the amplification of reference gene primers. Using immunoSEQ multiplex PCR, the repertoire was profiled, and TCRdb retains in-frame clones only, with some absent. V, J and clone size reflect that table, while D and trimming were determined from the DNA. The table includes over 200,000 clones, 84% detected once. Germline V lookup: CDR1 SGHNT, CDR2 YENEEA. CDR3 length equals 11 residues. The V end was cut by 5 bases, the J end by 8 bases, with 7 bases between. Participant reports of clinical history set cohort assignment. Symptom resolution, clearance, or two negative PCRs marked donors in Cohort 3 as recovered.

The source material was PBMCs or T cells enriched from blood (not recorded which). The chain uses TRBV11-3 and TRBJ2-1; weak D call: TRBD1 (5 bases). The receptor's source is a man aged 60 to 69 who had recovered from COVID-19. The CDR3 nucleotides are TGTGCCAGCAGCAGGGGTGATGAGCAGTTCTTC. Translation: CASSRGDEQFF.